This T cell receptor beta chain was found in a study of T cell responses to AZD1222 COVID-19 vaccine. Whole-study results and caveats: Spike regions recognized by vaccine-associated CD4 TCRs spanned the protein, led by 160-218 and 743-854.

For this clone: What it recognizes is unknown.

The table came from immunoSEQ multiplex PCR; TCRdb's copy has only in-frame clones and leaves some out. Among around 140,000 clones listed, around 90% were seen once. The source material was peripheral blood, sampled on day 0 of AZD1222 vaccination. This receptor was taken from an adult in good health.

CDR3 bases: TGTGCCAGCAGTTTCCGTGGACAGGAGTACAATGAGCAGTTCTTC. Amino acid sequence: CASSFRGQEYNEQFF. The V call is TRBV28, the J call TRBJ2-1, with 7 bases matching TRBD1. The CDR3 has 15 amino acids. Looked up from germline, CDR1 is MDHEN and CDR2 is SYDVKM. V shed 3 bases and J 4 bases; nucleotides not matched to a gene: 6.